This TCR beta chain was identified during a study of cytomegalovirus exposure and HLA in healthy donors. On this clone: Its specificity is not known.

Broader study findings: It was 150 or so TCR beta chains that were listed as cytomegalovirus-associated.

The CDR3 sequence is 14 residues long. Trimming stripped 6 bases from V and 5 bases from J, with 16 bases between. Germline V lookup: CDR1 MDHEN, CDR2 SYDVKM. Using immunoSEQ multiplex PCR, the repertoire was profiled, and TCRdb retains in-frame clones only, with some absent. The table shows about 200,000 clones, with roughly 83% occurring only once. The chain links TRBV28 to TRBJ2-5, with a tentative D call TRBD1 (5 bases). The source is a young woman in good health and CMV-seronegative. Sequencing input: PBMCs. In DNA, the CDR3 is TGTGCCAGCAGGGCTCCTGGCCAGGGCGAGACCCAGTACTTC. This sequence encodes CASRAPGQGETQYF. Full variable domain (missing parts from reference TRBV28 and TRBJ2-5): DVKVTQSSRYLVKRTGEKVFLECVQDMDHENMFWYRQDPGLGLRLIYFSYDVKMKEKGDIPEGYSVSREKKERFSLILESASTNQTSMYLCASRAPGQGETQYFGPGTRLLVL.